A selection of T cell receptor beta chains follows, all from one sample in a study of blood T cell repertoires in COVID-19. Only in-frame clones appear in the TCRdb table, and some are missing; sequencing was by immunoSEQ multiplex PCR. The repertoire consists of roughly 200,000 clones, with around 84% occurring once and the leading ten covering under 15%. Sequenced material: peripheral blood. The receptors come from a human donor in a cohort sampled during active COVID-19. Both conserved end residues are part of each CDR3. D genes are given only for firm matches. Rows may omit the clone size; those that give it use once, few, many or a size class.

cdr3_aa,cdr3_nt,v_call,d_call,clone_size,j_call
CASSQDRRGETQYF,TGTGCCAGCAGCCAAGATAGGCGGGGAGAGACCCAGTACTTC,TRBV14,-,-,TRBJ2-5
CASRPGSLGETQYF,TGTGCCAGCAGACCCGGGAGTTTAGGAGAGACCCAGTACTTC,TRBV5-6,-,-,TRBJ2-5
CASSPWTAGVSGNTIYF,TGTGCCAGTAGTCCCTGGACAGCGGGAGTTTCTGGAAACACCATATATTTT,TRBV19,-,-,TRBJ1-3
CASSQPTGGIGYEQYF,TGCGCCAGCAGTCAACCGACAGGGGGGATAGGCTACGAGCAGTACTTC,TRBV23-1,TRBD1,-,TRBJ2-7
CAISELEAFTGEQYF,TGTGCCATCAGTGAGCTGGAGGCCTTCACTGGTGAGCAGTACTTC,TRBV10-3,-,-,TRBJ2-7
CATDREAFF,TGTGCCACAGACAGGGAAGCTTTCTTT,TRBV12-3/TRBV12-4,-,-,TRBJ1-1
CASSLRQGTPPYEQYF,TGTGCCAGCAGTTTAAGACAGGGAACCCCTCCCTACGAGCAGTACTTC,TRBV28,TRBD1,-,TRBJ2-7
CASSLRAVLGRTSTDTQYF,TGTGCCAGCAGCTTACGAGCGGTTCTCGGGAGGACAAGCACAGATACGCAGTATTTT,TRBV7-2,TRBD2,-,TRBJ2-3
CASSLRSGDNSPLHF,TGTGCCAGCAGCTTAAGGTCAGGGGATAATTCACCCCTCCACTTT,TRBV7-2,-,-,TRBJ1-6
CASSAKQGSSYNSPLHF,TGTGCCAGCAGTGCCAAACAGGGGAGCTCCTATAATTCACCCCTCCACTTT,TRBV6-4,TRBD1,-,TRBJ1-6
CASRSGTGGYTEAFF,TGTGCCAGCAGATCAGGGACAGGGGGATATACTGAAGCTTTCTTT,TRBV28,TRBD1,-,TRBJ1-1
CASSFIHQETQYF,TGTGCCAGCAGTTTCATCCACCAAGAGACCCAGTACTTC,TRBV12-3/TRBV12-4,-,-,TRBJ2-5
CASSSGTGTNEKLFF,TGTGCCAGCAGCTCGGGGACAGGAACTAATGAAAAACTGTTTTTT,TRBV7-9,TRBD1,-,TRBJ1-4
CASSPPAFNEKLFF,TGTGCCAGCTCACCACCGGCCTTTAATGAAAAACTGTTTTTT,TRBV18,-,-,TRBJ1-4
CASRSSGANTEAFF,TGTGCCAGCCGCTCGTCTGGGGCAAACACTGAAGCTTTCTTT,TRBV27,-,-,TRBJ1-1
CASSVRADNSPLHF,TGTGCCAGCAGCGTGAGGGCCGATAATTCACCCCTCCACTTT,TRBV9,-,once,TRBJ1-6
CASSFGGPLAFF,TGTGCCAGCAGTTTCGGGGGACCCCTGGCGTTCTTC,TRBV12-3/TRBV12-4,-,-,TRBJ2-1
CASRERDNEQFF,TGTGCCAGCAGGGAGCGGGACAATGAGCAGTTCTTC,TRBV5-4,-,-,TRBJ2-1
CASRTENRVVGELFF,TGTGCCAGCCGTACCGAAAACAGGGTCGTCGGGGAGCTGTTTTTT,TRBV6-5,-,-,TRBJ2-2
CASSPQGGNTEAFF,TGTGCCAGCTCGCCCCAGGGGGGGAACACTGAAGCTTTCTTT,TRBV18,TRBD1,-,TRBJ1-1
CASSAMLAGGSGEQFF,TGTGCCAGCAGCGCGATGCTAGCGGGAGGGTCCGGCGAGCAGTTCTTC,TRBV9,TRBD2,-,TRBJ2-1
CASSDWGRAEAFF,TGTGCCAGCAGTGACTGGGGGCGGGCTGAAGCTTTCTTT,TRBV2,-,few,TRBJ1-1
CASSPLLPPAGGSPYEQYF,TGTGCCAGCTCACCGCTATTACCCCCGGCGGGAGGTTCGCCCTACGAGCAGTACTTC,TRBV18,TRBD2,many,TRBJ2-7
CASSRQGIKETQYF,TGTGCCAGCAGTAGGCAGGGGATTAAAGAGACCCAGTACTTC,TRBV7-2,-,-,TRBJ2-5
CATARFQGGEQFF,TGCGCCACCGCCAGATTCCAGGGTGGTGAGCAGTTCTTC,TRBV10-1,-,-,TRBJ2-1
CASSSDRGPGVSNEKLFF,TGTGCCAGCAGCTCCGACAGGGGGCCGGGGGTTTCTAATGAAAAACTGTTTTTT,TRBV28,TRBD1,-,TRBJ1-4
CASSQLGQGAFYEQYF,TGCGCCAGCAGCCAGTTAGGACAGGGGGCTTTTTACGAGCAGTACTTC,TRBV4-1,TRBD1,-,TRBJ2-7
CASSQDGDTLAWYEQYF,TGTGCCAGCAGCCAAGATGGGGACACCCTAGCTTGGTACGAGCAGTACTTC,TRBV3-1/TRBV3-2,-,-,TRBJ2-7